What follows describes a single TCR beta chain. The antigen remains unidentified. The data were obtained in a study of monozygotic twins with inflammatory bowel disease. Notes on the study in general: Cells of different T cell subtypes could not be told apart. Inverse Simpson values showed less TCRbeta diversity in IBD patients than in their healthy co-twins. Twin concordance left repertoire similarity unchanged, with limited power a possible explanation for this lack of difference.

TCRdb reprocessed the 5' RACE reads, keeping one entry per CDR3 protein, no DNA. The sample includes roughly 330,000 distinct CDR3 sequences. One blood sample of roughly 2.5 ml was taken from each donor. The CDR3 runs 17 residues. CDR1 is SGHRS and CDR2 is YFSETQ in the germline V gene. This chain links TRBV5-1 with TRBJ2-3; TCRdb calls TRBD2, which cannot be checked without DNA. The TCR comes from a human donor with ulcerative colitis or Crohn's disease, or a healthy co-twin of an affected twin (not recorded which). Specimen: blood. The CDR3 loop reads CASSLVLVADSTDTQYF.